What follows are 30 T cell receptor beta chains derived from one specimen sequenced in a study of blood T cell repertoires in COVID-19. Measured with immunoSEQ multiplex PCR; TCRdb has only the in-frame clones, and not every one. The sample records some 320,000 clones, around nine tenths being singletons. Material: PBMCs or T cells enriched from blood (not recorded which). The origin of the receptors is a young woman who had been exposed to COVID-19.

The rearrangement links TRBV19 to TRBJ2-5; 7 bases are a match to TRBD1. CDR3 length equals 15 residues. V shed 6 bases, J shed 4 bases, and the junction held 11 bases outside the gene matches. Germline assignment: CDR1 LNHDA and CDR2 SQIVND (reference sequence). CDR3 bases: TGTGCCAGTAGCACCCAGGGGGTACCTGGAGAGACCCAGTACTTC. The encoded protein is CASSTQGVPGETQYF.

This chain joins TRBV19 and TRBJ1-1; D may be TRBD1 (5 bases). This CDR3 has 14 amino acids. Trimming pared 2 bases from V and 3 bases from J, leaving 10 bases between. Per germline, CDR1 LNHDA and CDR2 SQIVND (reference sequence). The CDR3 DNA reads as TGTGCCAGTAGTATAAACCCAGGGTACACTGAAGCTTTCTTT. It yields the protein CASSINPGYTEAFF.

The V call is TRBV18, the J call TRBJ2-3; 10 bases line up with TRBD2. This CDR3 is 14 amino acids long. Germline assignment: CDR1 KGHSH and CDR2 LQKENI. V lost 10 bases and J lost 5; bases outside the gene matches: 9. DNA of the CDR3: TGTGCCACATCGCTAGCGGGGGAAGAAGATACGCAGTATTTT. Encoded protein: CATSLAGEEDTQYF.

The genes are TRBV20-1 and TRBJ2-7; weak D call: TRBD1 (6 bases). The CDR3 is 13 residues long. Trimming took off 3 bases at V and 2 bases at J, with 11 bases between the two ends. Germline values: CDR1 DFQATT, CDR2 SNEGSKA (reference sequence). This chain's CDR3 is CSASGTRAYEQYF. Written as DNA, the CDR3 is TGCAGTGCTAGTGGGACACGGGCCTACGAGCAGTACTTC.

A note on this clone: At the DNA level, this CDR3 is encoded by other sequences in the same sample as well. CDR3 loop: CASSRGSSYNEQFF. The CDR3 region has the DNA TGTGCCAGTAGTCGCGGGAGCTCCTACAATGAGCAGTTCTTC. The gene calls are TRBV19 and TRBJ2-1; 7 bases line up with TRBD2. V was clipped by 5 bases and J by 0 bases; unmatched bases: 1. CDR3 length: 14 residues. CDR1 is LNHDA, CDR2 SQIVND, per germline (reference sequence).

The rearrangement links TRBV5-1 to TRBJ2-3; 9 bases align to TRBD2. Germline CDR1 SGHRS, CDR2 YFSETQ. V was pared by 8 bases and J by 0 bases, with 7 bases of the junction left unmatched. This CDR3 region has 15 residues. The CDR3 nucleotides are TGCGCCAGTACCGCTAGCGGGGTGAGCACAGATACGCAGTATTTT. This sequence encodes CASTASGVSTDTQYF.

The chain combines TRBV4-3 with TRBJ1-1, with D perhaps matching TRBD1 (5 bases). Germline CDR1 and CDR2: LGHNA and YSLEER. The CDR3 runs 16 residues. The germline V and J ends were trimmed by 4 bases and 3 bases, with 18 bases remaining between them. CDR3 amino acids: CASSPGRVLRHTEAFF. The DNA for the CDR3 is TGCGCCAGCAGCCCGGGCAGGGTACTTCGCCACACTGAAGCTTTCTTT.

This chain joins TRBV6-5 and TRBJ1-1; D remains unclear. Germline values: CDR1 MNHEY, CDR2 SVGAGI. The CDR3 totals 11 residues. Deletions cut 6 bases from V and 8 bases from J, with 10 bases between. This CDR3 reads CASRAQFEAFF. DNA for the CDR3: TGTGCCAGCAGGGCACAGTTCGAAGCTTTCTTT.

This clone was detected only once. The genes are TRBV30 and TRBJ2-7; tentatively, D is TRBD1 (5 bases). The germline V and J ends were trimmed by 4 bases and 4 bases, with 20 bases remaining between them. Germline values: CDR1 GTSNPN, CDR2 SVGIG (reference sequence). The CDR3 contains 15 residues. CDR3 protein: CAWTLSTDPPYEQYF. The CDR3, as DNA: TGTGCCTGGACCCTATCGACAGATCCCCCATACGAGCAGTACTTC.

V gene TRBV9 combines with J gene TRBJ2-4; the match to TRBD2 covers 8 bases. The CDR3 is made up of 15 amino acids. CDR1 SGDLS and CDR2 YYNGEE come from the germline V gene. J was trimmed by 7 bases and V by 4 bases; bases with no gene match: 10. Here the CDR3 DNA reads TGTGCCAGCAGCCTGAGCGGGGGCCCCTTCAACATTCAGTACTTC. Amino acids: CASSLSGGPFNIQYF.

The V and J genes are TRBV5-8 and TRBJ2-1, with TRBD2 matching over 7 bases. Germline V gives CDR1 SGHTS, CDR2 YDEGEE. The V and J ends lost 4 bases and 2 bases, in that order; junction bases with no gene match: 6. The CDR3 is 15 amino acids. The chain's CDR3 is CASSPGLIPYNEQFF. CDR3 in DNA: TGTGCCAGCAGCCCGGGACTAATCCCCTACAATGAGCAGTTCTTC. The full variable domain, in which reference TRBV5-8 and TRBJ2-1 provide the parts outside the CDR3, is EAGVTQSPTHLIKTRGQQATLRCSPISGHTSVYWYQQALGLGLQFLLWYDEGEERNRGNFPPRFSGRQFPNYSSELNVNALELEDSALYLCASSPGLIPYNEQFFGPGTRLTVL.

The rearrangement joins TRBV21-1 to TRBJ1-2; TRBD1 is the table's D call, not checked against the DNA. TRBV21-1 is deemed a pseudogene. CDR3 length: 14 amino acids. The chain's CDR3 is CASSKTGTSYGYTF. CDR3 DNA sequence: TGTGCCAGCAGCAAGACAGGGACAAGCTATGGCTACACCTTC.

This chain uses TRBV10-3 with TRBJ2-7; 7 bases map to TRBD2. The V gene end was trimmed by 4 bases and the J gene end by 1 base; junction bases not matched to a gene: 4. The CDR3 consists of 14 residues. Germline V gene data show CDR1 as ENHRY and CDR2 as SYGVKD. CDR3 in DNA: TGTGCCATCAGTGTGGGGGGGAATTCCTACGAGCAGTACTTC. Translating gives CAISVGGNSYEQYF.

The chain has TRBV7-9 and TRBJ1-1; maybe TRBD1 (5 bases). Trimming removed 5 bases at V and 4 bases at J, with 14 bases between. CDR3 length: 14 residues. Germline V gene lookup returns CDR1 SEHNR and CDR2 FQNEAQ (reference sequence). CDR3 protein: CASSPNSGITEAFF. CDR3 nucleotides: TGTGCCAGCAGCCCCAACTCAGGGATCACTGAAGCTTTCTTT.

This clone was detected a few times. The chain combines TRBV15 with TRBJ1-1, with 7 bases identical to TRBD1. The V and J ends lost 5 bases and 0 bases, in that order; junction bases with no gene match: 3. CDR3 length: 14 residues. Germline V gene data show CDR1 as LNHNV and CDR2 as YYDKDF (reference sequence). The CDR3 nucleotides read TGTGCCACCAGCCCAGGGGGTATGAACACTGAAGCTTTCTTT. It is translated as CATSPGGMNTEAFF.

The chain couples TRBV2 to TRBJ1-6, with a tentative D call TRBD1 (5 bases). The V end lost 6 bases, the J end lost 14 bases, and 14 bases lay between the germline ends. The CDR3 is 12 amino acids. CDR1 is SNHLY and CDR2 is FYNNEI in the germline V gene. The DNA for the CDR3 is TGTGCCAGCAGGGACAACTCAGGGTCCCTCCACTTT. Protein product: CASRDNSGSLHF.

Here the CDR3 reads CASSEPRDRGHDEQFF. For the CDR3, the DNA is TGTGCCAGCAGTGAACCCCGAGACAGGGGGCACGATGAGCAGTTCTTC. The rearrangement links TRBV2 to TRBJ2-1; 10 bases map to TRBD1. V was clipped by 2 bases and J by 8 bases; unmatched bases: 9. Germline V CDR1 and CDR2: SNHLY, FYNNEI. The CDR3 is made up of 16 amino acids.

This rearrangement joins TRBV9 to TRBJ2-5; 7 bases line up with TRBD1. Germline V gives CDR1 SGDLS, CDR2 YYNGEE. The CDR3 has 14 amino acids. J lost 1 base, V lost 3 bases, and 3 bases had no gene match. The CDR3 DNA is TGTGCCAGCAGCGCAAGACAGGGCCAAGAGACCCAGTACTTC. This sequence encodes CASSARQGQETQYF.

This chain connects TRBV18 to TRBJ1-5; possibly TRBD1 for D (5 bases). Per germline, CDR1 KGHSH and CDR2 LQKENI. Trimming took off 6 bases at V and 3 bases at J, with 9 bases between the two ends. The CDR3 covers 13 residues. CDR3 in amino acids: CASSLTDNQPQHF. DNA for the CDR3: TGTGCCAGCTCGTTGACAGACAATCAGCCCCAGCATTTT.

This chain links TRBV7-8 with TRBJ2-7; 8 bases agree with TRBD1. V lost 2 bases, J lost 0 bases, and 3 bases stayed unmatched. The CDR3 runs to 15 residues. Looked up from germline, CDR1 is SGHVS and CDR2 is FQNEAQ. The CDR3, as DNA: TGTGCCAGCAGCTTACGGACAGGGAGCTCCTACGAGCAGTACTTC. Its translation: CASSLRTGSSYEQYF.

This chain connects TRBV7-2 to TRBJ1-2; D remains unclear. Germline values: CDR1 SGHTA, CDR2 FQGNSA. V lost 4 bases and J 5 bases, leaving 8 bases between the germline ends. The CDR3 spans 12 residues. CDR3 nucleotides: TGTGCCAGCAGCTCCTCCAGATATGGCTACACCTTC. Residues: CASSSSRYGYTF.

The CDR3 nucleotides are TGTGCCATCAGTGAGGCCGGGACAGGGTACTACGAGCAGTACTTC. This gives the protein CAISEAGTGYYEQYF. V is TRBV10-3 and J is TRBJ2-7; 9 bases line up with TRBD1. CDR3 length: 15 amino acids. V gave up 2 bases and J gave up 3 bases; unmatched junction bases: 5. Per the germline V gene, CDR1 is ENHRY and CDR2 is SYGVKD.

The rearrangement uses TRBV5-1 and TRBJ2-5, with D unclear. The CDR3 has 13 amino acids. Trimming shortened V by 7 bases and J by 2 bases, and 12 bases separated the two germline ends. The V gene's germline CDR1 is SGHRS and CDR2 YFSETQ. DNA for the CDR3: TGCGCCAGCGGAGACGGAAATCAAGAGACCCAGTACTTC. Translated, it gives CASGDGNQETQYF.

This chain links TRBV15 with TRBJ2-4; maybe TRBD1 (6 bases). Looked up from germline, CDR1 is LNHNV and CDR2 is YYDKDF (reference sequence). Between the trimmed V and J ends, which lost 3 bases and 11 bases, there was a span of 11 bases. This CDR3 has 12 residues. The CDR3 protein is CATSRGTTVQYF. The CDR3 nucleotides read TGTGCCACCAGCAGGGGGACAACCGTTCAGTACTTC. Filled out from reference TRBV15 and TRBJ2-4, the complete variable domain reads DAMVIQNPRYQVTQFGKPVTLSCSQTLNHNVMYWYQQKSSQAPKLLFHYYDKDFNNEADTPDNFQSRRPNTSFCFLDIRSPGLGDTAMYLCATSRGTTVQYFGAGTRLSVL.

The CDR3 region is CASRQGARSNQPQHF. Here the CDR3 DNA reads TGCGCCAGCAGGCAGGGGGCGCGGAGCAATCAGCCCCAGCATTTT. The chain has TRBV10-1 and TRBJ1-5; 8 bases line up with TRBD1. Trimming removed 6 bases from V and 1 base from J; junction bases left unmatched: 5. The CDR3 has 15 amino acids. Germline values: CDR1 WNHNN, CDR2 SYGVQD (reference sequence).

This chain links TRBV21-1 with TRBJ2-7; the table's D call, TRBD2, was not checked against the DNA. TRBV21-1 is described as a pseudogene. This CDR3 is 15 amino acids long. The CDR3 loop is CASSKELNSSYEQYF. CDR3 nucleotide sequence: TGTGCCAGCAGCAAAGAGCTTAATAGCTCCTACGAGCAGTACTTC.

The J gene is TRBJ1-2, the V gene TRBV5-5, with TRBD1 matching over 11 bases. The germline V gene has CDR1 SGHKS and CDR2 YYEKEE (reference sequence). J lost 7 bases, V lost 4 bases, and 6 bases had no gene match. CDR3 length: 14 residues. The CDR3 is CASSPTGTGGGYTF. The CDR3 DNA reads as TGTGCCAGCAGCCCGACCGGGACAGGGGGTGGCTACACCTTC. Supplemented by reference TRBV5-5 and TRBJ1-2, the full variable domain reads DAGVTQSPTHLIKTRGQQVTLRCSPISGHKSVSWYQQVLGQGPQFIFQYYEKEERGRGNFPDRFSARQFPNYSSELNVNALLLGDSALYLCASSPTGTGGGYTFGSGTRLTVV.

This chain uses TRBV5-5 with TRBJ1-3; TRBD1 might be the D (5 bases). The CDR3 spans 13 residues. Per germline, CDR1 SGHKS and CDR2 YYEKEE (reference sequence). Trimming left V 0 bases short and J 12 bases short, with 13 bases between. The CDR3 region has the DNA TGTGCCAGCAGCTTGGGGGCACCGGGGGACATATATTTT. Translating gives CASSLGAPGDIYF.

The chain links TRBV18 to TRBJ1-1; D is unresolved. CDR3 length equals 15 residues. CDR1 and CDR2 (germline): KGHSH, LQKENI. Trimming pared 0 bases from V and 3 bases from J, leaving 11 bases between. CDR3 nucleotides: TGTGCCAGCTCACCACCTTTCCCAGGTTACACTGAAGCTTTCTTT. It is translated as CASSPPFPGYTEAFF.

This sequence joins TRBV5-4 and TRBJ1-2; D is undetermined. From germline, CDR1 is SGHNT and CDR2 YYREEE (reference sequence). The CDR3 is 15 residues long. Trimming pared 4 bases from V and 2 bases from J, leaving 15 bases between. This CDR3 reads CASSRLEGGNYGYTF. The CDR3 bases are TGTGCCAGCAGCCGCTTGGAGGGCGGGAACTATGGCTACACCTTC.